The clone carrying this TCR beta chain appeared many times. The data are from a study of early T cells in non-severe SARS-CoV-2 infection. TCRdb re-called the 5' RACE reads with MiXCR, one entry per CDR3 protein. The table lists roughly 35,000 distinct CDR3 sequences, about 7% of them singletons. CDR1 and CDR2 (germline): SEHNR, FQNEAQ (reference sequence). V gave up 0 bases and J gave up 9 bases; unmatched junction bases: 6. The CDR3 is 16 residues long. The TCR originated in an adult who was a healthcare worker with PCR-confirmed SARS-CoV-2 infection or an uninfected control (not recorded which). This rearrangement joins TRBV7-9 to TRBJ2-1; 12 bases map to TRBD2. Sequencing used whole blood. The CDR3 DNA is TGTGCCAGCAGCTTAGCTGGACTAGCGGGACTCTCTGAGCAGTTCTTC. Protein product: CASSLAGLAGLSEQFF.